Described below is a single TCR beta chain sequence and its context. Its matching antigen is unknown. Through a sample-barcoded 5' primer and a J-beta primer mix, a second PCR was run for roughly 7 to 12 cycles. MiXCR, run by TCRdb on the 5' RACE reads, gives a single entry per CDR3 protein. There are hundreds of thousands of distinct CDR3 sequences in the sample; about 56% occur only once, and under 30% lies in the top ten. The data derive from a study of blood T cells in healthy people across ages. V was cut by 0 bases and J by 4 bases, with 12 bases left in between. Germline values: CDR1 LGHDT, CDR2 YNNKEL (reference sequence). CDR3 length: 15 amino acids. Study conclusions and caveats: Strongly correlated with naive T cell percentage was TCR beta diversity.

This TCR derives from a man aged 40-50 years in good health. The chain employs TRBV3-1 and TRBJ1-2; no definite D call. The sequencing sample was made of blood. For the CDR3, the DNA is TGTGCCAGCAGCCAAGACAGAGTGAATATCTATGGCTACACCTTC. Translating it yields CASSQDRVNIYGYTF.